The entry that follows covers one T cell receptor beta chain sequence. Its matching antigen is unknown. The record originates from a study of T cell responses to AZD1222 COVID-19 vaccine. The study's findings and limits: Among the donors, most were white British and more were female, and clonal diversity was possibly underestimated.

The assay was immunoSEQ multiplex PCR, and TCRdb's table has in-frame clones only and misses some. The table records some 95,000 clones, around nine tenths of them present only once. Germline CDR1 GTSNPN, CDR2 SVGIG (reference sequence). CDR3 length: 13 residues. V was trimmed by 2 bases and J by 0 bases, leaving 5 bases between them. The chain links TRBV30 to TRBJ1-5; D gene unclear. This specimen was peripheral blood, taken on day 0 of AZD1222 vaccination. This TCR was sampled from an adult in good health. DNA of the CDR3: TGTGCCTGGAGTCTCGATAGCAATCAGCCCCAGCATTTT. Translation: CAWSLDSNQPQHF.